The text below deals with one T cell receptor (beta chain). The target antigen is unknown. V was pared by 6 bases and J by 2 bases, with 15 bases between. CDR3 length: 15 amino acids. In germline, CDR1 is MNHEY, CDR2 SVGAGI. Assay used: immunoSEQ multiplex PCR; TCRdb lists only in-frame clones, some missing. In the table there are about 35,000 clones, roughly 96% of which are singletons. These data originate in a study of circulating and synovial CD4+ cells in juvenile arthritis. Regarding the study as a whole: Circulating pathogenic-like lymphocytes shared a substantially higher fraction of CDR3 sequences with synovium than bulk blood. Diversity here was lower than in bulk blood CD4 cells. Vbeta family usage analysis did not detect the pathogenic-like versus bulk difference.

Input material: CD4+ T cells from blood. The rearrangement uses TRBV6-5 and TRBJ2-3; possibly TRBD2 for D (5 bases). The source is a human donor with juvenile idiopathic arthritis. The DNA of the CDR3 is TGTGCCAGCAGACCAAGCGGTTACTACACAGATACGCAGTATTTT. Its translation is CASRPSGYYTDTQYF.